The 31 T cell receptor beta chains below all came from one sample that was sequenced in a study of spatial heterogeneity in lung cancer. Time point in this sample: blood at routine non-recurrence follow-up after resection. Each CDR3 protein gets one entry after TCRdb re-called the 5' RACE reads with MiXCR. The sample holds approximately 41,000 distinct CDR3 sequences, about 10% seen once. This specimen was PBMCs, taken at follow-up. Receptors originate from a female donor with early-stage non-small cell lung cancer.

The sample holds many counts of this clonotype. The chain is built from TRBV6-5 and TRBJ2-2, with 9 bases that match TRBD2. Per germline, CDR1 MNHEY and CDR2 SVGAGI. The CDR3 spans 13 residues. The J segment lost 5 bases and the V segment lost 6 bases, leaving 1 base of the junction unmatched. CDR3 bases: TGTGCCAGCAGGACTAGCGGAACCGGGGAGCTGTTTTTT. It translates to CASRTSGTGELFF.

The chain is built from TRBV10-1 and TRBJ2-2; tentative D call: TRBD2 (7 bases). Per the germline V gene, CDR1 is WNHNN and CDR2 is SYGVQD (reference sequence). The CDR3 contains 15 residues. V gave up 11 bases and J gave up 4 bases, with 20 bases separating them. CDR3 coding DNA: TGCGCCGCCGGGGGGCCAGGGGCGTCCACCGGGGAGCTGTTTTTT. Protein sequence: CAAGGPGASTGELFF.

Note on this clonotype: A much larger clone is a single base away; this may be a read error. V gene TRBV14 combines with J gene TRBJ2-1; TRBD1 agrees at 9 bases. Germline V gene lookup returns CDR1 SGHDN and CDR2 FVKESK. This CDR3 is built from 15 residues. In DNA form, the CDR3 reads TGTGCCGGCAGCCCCGGGGACAGGGCTTACAATGAGCAGTTCTTC. Protein product: CAGSPGDRAYNEQFF.

This clonotype has ten or more counts. The rearrangement joins TRBV3-1 to TRBJ1-2; the D is unclear. Per germline, CDR1 LGHDT and CDR2 YNNKEL (reference sequence). V was trimmed by 4 bases and J by 1 base, leaving 10 bases between them. The CDR3 covers 14 residues. The CDR3 protein is CASSPSDRNYGYTF. The CDR3 DNA reads TGTGCCAGCAGCCCCTCCGACCGTAACTATGGCTACACCTTC.

This clonotype has only a few counts. The V call is TRBV7-2, the J call TRBJ1-6, with D maybe TRBD1 (6 bases). Germline V lookup: CDR1 SGHTA, CDR2 FQGNSA. The CDR3 consists of 15 residues. Trimming took off 5 bases at V and 10 bases at J, with 18 bases between the two ends. CDR3 nucleotides: TGTGCCAGCAGCCCGAGCTGGGTTACAGGGTCACCCCTCCACTTT. As protein: CASSPSWVTGSPLHF.

The chain combines TRBV7-2 with TRBJ1-1; 8 bases match TRBD1. The CDR3 consists of 13 residues. The V segment lost 0 bases and the J segment 14 bases; nucleotides outside the gene matches: 8. Germline V gene lookup returns CDR1 SGHTA and CDR2 FQGNSA. For the CDR3, the DNA is TGTGCCAGCAGCTTAGCAAGACAGGGGCGGGGATTCTTT. Residues: CASSLARQGRGFF.

There are many counts of this clonotype. The chain is built from TRBV20-1 and TRBJ2-3; D is unclear. The germline V gene has CDR1 DFQATT and CDR2 SNEGSKA (reference sequence). The CDR3 is 14 amino acids. Trimming shortened V by 0 bases and J by 4 bases, and 11 bases separated the two germline ends. This CDR3 is CSARDLDGPDTQYF. The CDR3 nucleotides are TGCAGTGCTAGAGATCTCGACGGCCCAGATACGCAGTATTTT.

In this sample, this clonotype turned up many times. The chain combines TRBV12-3 or TRBV12-4 with TRBJ2-1; TRBD1 aligns across 7 bases. The length of the CDR3 is 15 residues. With 1 base clipped from V and 3 bases from J, the junction kept 3 bases outside the gene matches. The CDR3 loop is CASSLGQGDYNEQFF. The CDR3, as DNA: TGTGCCAGCAGTTTAGGACAGGGTGACTACAATGAGCAGTTCTTC.

This clonotype appeared a few times. The chain recombines TRBV5-1 with TRBJ2-7; 9 positions agree with TRBD2. Germline V gives CDR1 SGHRS, CDR2 YFSETQ. The CDR3 contains 18 residues. V lost 3 bases, J lost 2 bases, and 15 bases stayed unmatched. The CDR3 DNA sequence: TGCGCCAGCAGCTGGGGACTAAGCGGGGGGCCTATAACCTACGAGCAGTACTTC. Its protein product is CASSWGLSGGPITYEQYF.

This clonotype has ten or more counts. The rearrangement uses TRBV7-2 and TRBJ2-6; tentatively, D is TRBD2 (7 bases). CDR1 and CDR2 from the germline V gene are SGHTA and FQGNSA. Trimming left V 2 bases short and J 0 bases short, with 23 bases between. The CDR3 length is 21 residues. In DNA form, the CDR3 reads TGTGCCAGCAGCTTAACCCCGGGGGCGGGGGCGAGAAGCTCTGGGGCCAACGTCCTGACTTTC. Translation: CASSLTPGAGARSSGANVLTF.

This clonotype was recorded a few times. V gene TRBV2 combines with J gene TRBJ1-4; 9 positions match TRBD1. The CDR3 spans 16 residues. V dropped 6 bases and J dropped 8; count of bases not matched to a gene: 13. CDR1 and CDR2 from the germline V gene are SNHLY and FYNNEI. The CDR3 reads CASRLTDGTGLEKLFF. The DNA for the CDR3 is TGTGCCAGCAGACTAACTGACGGGACAGGGCTCGAAAAACTGTTTTTT.

This clonotype was seen more than once but under ten times. The chain joins TRBV6-2 or TRBV6-3 to TRBJ2-1; 11 bases are a match to TRBD1. The CDR3 has 15 residues. V dropped 6 bases and J dropped 6; count of bases not matched to a gene: 7. Germline V gene data show CDR1 as MNHEY and CDR2 as SVGEGT. The CDR3: CASREDGTGGNEQFF. For the CDR3, the DNA is TGTGCCAGCAGGGAGGACGGGACAGGGGGCAATGAGCAGTTCTTC.

This rearrangement joins TRBV19 to TRBJ2-7; 13 nucleotides agree with TRBD2. This CDR3 has 14 amino acids. CDR1 and CDR2 from the germline V gene are LNHDA and SQIVND (reference sequence). The trim removed 10 bases at V and 4 bases at J, leaving 7 bases unmatched. Here the CDR3 reads CATTTSGGAYEQYF. The CDR3 nucleotides read TGTGCCACTACTACTAGCGGGGGGGCGTACGAGCAGTACTTC.

This clonotype was seen many times. V usage is TRBV19 and J usage is TRBJ2-3; TRBD1 is a possible D gene (5 bases). V dropped 5 bases and J dropped 3 bases, with 15 bases sitting between them. CDR1 is LNHDA and CDR2 is SQIVND in the germline V gene (reference sequence). There are 15 residues in the CDR3. The DNA for the CDR3 is TGTGCCAGTAGTGAGGCAGGGCAGTTGACAGATACGCAGTATTTT. Translating gives CASSEAGQLTDTQYF. The full variable domain, its missing parts supplied by reference TRBV19 and TRBJ2-3, is DGGITQSPKYLFRKEGQNVTLSCEQNLNHDAMYWYRQDPGQGLRLIYYSQIVNDFQKGDIAEGYSVSREKKESFPLTVTSAQKNPTAFYLCASSEAGQLTDTQYFGPGTRLTVL.

This clonotype is classed as medium-sized. This chain joins TRBV5-1 and TRBJ2-1; D unresolved. Trimming pared 0 bases from V and 10 bases from J, leaving 11 bases between. This CDR3 comprises 13 residues. The germline V gene has CDR1 SGHRS and CDR2 YFSETQ. The CDR3 here is CASSLVPLGEQFF. Here the CDR3 DNA reads TGCGCCAGCAGCTTGGTGCCCCTGGGGGAGCAGTTCTTC.

In the case of this clonotype: With a much larger clone just one base away, this may be a read error. The genes are TRBV19 and TRBJ2-1; D not certain. The CDR3 has 14 amino acids. Trimming took off 3 bases at V and 5 bases at J, with 11 bases between the two ends. Germline V gene lookup returns CDR1 LNHDA and CDR2 SQIVND (reference sequence). The CDR3 region is CASSMSLVDNEQFF. In DNA form, the CDR3 reads TGTGCCAGTAGTATGTCCCTAGTGGACAATGAGCAGTTCTTC.

V gene TRBV7-9 combines with J gene TRBJ2-1, with TRBD2 identical over 7 bases. Germline V gives CDR1 SEHNR, CDR2 FQNEAQ (reference sequence). CDR3 length equals 13 residues. V was pared by 11 bases and J by 2 bases, with 6 bases of the junction left unmatched. The CDR3 nucleotides read TGTGCCGGGGGGGTTGCGGCCTACAATGAGCAGTTCTTC. Translated, it gives CAGGVAAYNEQFF. Complete variable domain (other parts from reference TRBV7-9 and TRBJ2-1): DTGVSQNPRHKITKRGQNVTFRCDPISEHNRLYWYRQTLGQGPEFLTYFQNEAQLEKSRLLSDRFSAERPKGSFSTLEIQRTEQGDSAMYLCAGGVAAYNEQFFGPGTRLTVL.

The V call is TRBV19, the J call TRBJ1-6; the D gene is possibly TRBD1 (6 bases). The CDR3 extends over 14 amino acids. Trimming pared 4 bases from V and 6 bases from J, leaving 10 bases between. Germline values: CDR1 LNHDA, CDR2 SQIVND (reference sequence). CDR3 nucleotides: TGTGCCAGTAGTACCAAGGGGGTTAATTCACCCCTCCACTTT. As protein: CASSTKGVNSPLHF.

Many counts were recorded for this clonotype. V is TRBV4-3 and J is TRBJ2-1, with unresolved D. This CDR3 contains 14 residues. The V gene lost 0 bases and the J gene lost 8 bases, with 11 bases spanning the gap. The germline gives CDR1 LGHNA, CDR2 YSLEER. CDR3 loop: CASSQDPTGDEQFF. CDR3 DNA: TGCGCCAGCAGCCAAGATCCTACCGGCGATGAGCAGTTCTTC.

This clonotype was counted only a few times. The CDR3 sequence is CASSSLRTSGGANEQFF. The CDR3 DNA follows: TGTGCCAGCAGTTCCCTAAGGACTAGCGGGGGGGCCAATGAGCAGTTCTTC. The genes are TRBV12-3 or TRBV12-4 and TRBJ2-1; 15 bases line up with TRBD2. The V segment lost 4 bases and the J segment 6 bases; nucleotides outside the gene matches: 7. The CDR3 has 17 residues.

There are many counts of this clonotype. The rearrangement uses TRBV27 and TRBJ1-6; 7 positions match TRBD1. CDR3 size: 15 residues. The V gene's germline CDR1 is MNHEY and CDR2 SMNVEV (reference sequence). With 4 bases clipped from V and 10 bases from J, the junction kept 10 bases outside the gene matches. This chain's CDR3 is CASSSVQGVESPLHF. CDR3 sequence (DNA): TGTGCCAGCAGTTCCGTTCAGGGGGTGGAGTCACCCCTCCACTTT.

This clonotype was counted a few times. The chain is built from TRBV11-2 and TRBJ1-6; tentatively, D is TRBD1 (5 bases). This CDR3 has 14 residues. Trimming took 3 bases from V and 7 from J, leaving 10 bases between them. Germline V CDR1 and CDR2: SGHAT, FQNNGV. The CDR3 loop reads CASSFDSGNSPLHF. CDR3 coding DNA: TGTGCCAGCAGCTTTGATTCAGGGAATTCACCCCTCCACTTT. Drawing the rest from reference TRBV11-2 and TRBJ1-6, the complete variable domain is EAGVAQSPRYKIIEKRQSVAFWCNPISGHATLYWYQQILGQGPKLLIQFQNNGVVDDSQLPKDRFSAERLKGVDSTLKIQPAKLEDSAVYLCASSFDSGNSPLHFGNGTRLTVT.

This clonotype occurred a few times. The genes are TRBV9 and TRBJ1-1; D not resolved. With 2 bases removed from V and 1 base from J, the gap between germline ends came to 15 bases. The germline CDR1 and CDR2 sequences are SGDLS and YYNGEE. This CDR3 is 16 amino acids long. In nucleotides, the CDR3 is TGTGCCAGCAGCGTTCGGGGAGATTATACGAACACTGAAGCTTTCTTT. Protein: CASSVRGDYTNTEAFF.

This clonotype has ten or more counts. V usage is TRBV27 and J usage is TRBJ2-2, with D hard to call. This CDR3 has 14 amino acids. Trimming stripped 2 bases from V and 4 bases from J, with 8 bases between. The germline CDR1 and CDR2 sequences are MNHEY and SMNVEV (reference sequence). CDR3 nucleotide sequence: TGTGCCAGCAGTTTAATAGGGCCCACCGGGGAGCTGTTTTTT. Its protein product is CASSLIGPTGELFF.

This clonotype appeared a few times. This rearrangement joins TRBV7-8 to TRBJ1-1; D is unresolved. From germline, CDR1 is SGHVS and CDR2 FQNEAQ. This CDR3 contains 15 residues. Trimming pared 1 base from V and 0 bases from J, leaving 9 bases between. The chain's CDR3 is CASSLGRLLNTEAFF. DNA for the CDR3: TGTGCCAGCAGCTTAGGTCGCCTCCTGAACACTGAAGCTTTCTTT.

By proportion, this clonotype is medium-sized. V usage is TRBV20-1 and J usage is TRBJ2-7; D assignment may be TRBD1 or TRBD2 (5 bases each). Germline V CDR1 and CDR2: DFQATT, SNEGSKA (reference sequence). V lost 5 bases and J 6 bases, leaving 14 bases between the germline ends. The CDR3 is made up of 12 amino acids. CDR3 sequence (DNA): TGCAGTGCTGTACCGGGGCTCGGCGAGCAGTACTTC. It yields the protein CSAVPGLGEQYF.

This chain links TRBV2 with TRBJ1-2; 7 bases are a match to TRBD1. This CDR3 is built from 16 residues. The trim removed 4 bases at V and 0 bases at J, leaving 8 bases unmatched. Germline V gene lookup returns CDR1 SNHLY and CDR2 FYNNEI. The CDR3 DNA is TGTGCCAGCAGTGCTTCGACGGACAGGTCTAACTATGGCTACACCTTC. Protein sequence: CASSASTDRSNYGYTF.

This clonotype has ten or more counts. This rearrangement joins TRBV29-1 to TRBJ1-1, with TRBD1 identical over 8 bases. Trimming cost V 6 bases and J 6 bases; bases outside gene matches: 6. The CDR3 consists of 12 residues. Germline loops: CDR1 SQVTM, CDR2 ANQGSEA. CDR3 region: CSVPQGVAEAFF. CDR3 nucleotides: TGCAGCGTCCCACAGGGGGTAGCTGAAGCTTTCTTT.

This clonotype was found many times. The V gene is TRBV7-6, the J gene TRBJ2-1, with 8 nucleotides matching TRBD2. The CDR3 is 16 residues long. Trimming took 1 base from V and 0 from J; bases not matched to a gene: 2. From germline, CDR1 is SGHVS and CDR2 FNYEAQ. Here the CDR3 DNA reads TGTGCCAGCAGCTTAGTAGCGGGAAGCTCCTACAATGAGCAGTTCTTC. Protein product: CASSLVAGSSYNEQFF.

There are many counts of this clonotype. The rearrangement uses TRBV7-2 and TRBJ1-1; D possibly corresponds to TRBD1 (6 bases). The CDR3 is made up of 13 amino acids. From germline, CDR1 is SGHTA and CDR2 FQGNSA. The V end lost 4 bases, the J end lost 1 base, and 7 bases lay between the germline ends. CDR3 protein: CASSSQGNTEAFF. The DNA of the CDR3 is TGTGCCAGCAGCTCACAGGGGAACACTGAAGCTTTCTTT.

This clonotype was counted ten times or more. The chain combines TRBV20-1 with TRBJ1-4; D not resolved. The CDR3 runs 15 residues. The V gene lost 5 bases and the J gene lost 8 bases, with 21 bases spanning the gap. CDR1 is DFQATT and CDR2 is SNEGSKA in the germline V gene (reference sequence). The CDR3 spells CSASPPGMAQEKLFF. The CDR3, as DNA: TGCAGTGCTTCCCCTCCGGGTATGGCCCAGGAAAAACTGTTTTTT.